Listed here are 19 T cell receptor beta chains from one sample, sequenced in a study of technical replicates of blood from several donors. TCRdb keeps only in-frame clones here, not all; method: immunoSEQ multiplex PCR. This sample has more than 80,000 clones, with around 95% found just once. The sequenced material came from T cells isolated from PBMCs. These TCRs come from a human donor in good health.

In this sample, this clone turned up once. The CDR3 protein is CASSTDGGLEQYF. CDR3 in DNA: TGTGCCAGCAGCACGGACGGCGGGCTGGAGCAGTACTTC. The chain carries TRBV11-2 and TRBJ2-7; D perhaps matches TRBD2 (5 bases). The germline V gene has CDR1 SGHAT and CDR2 FQNNGV. The CDR3 is 13 residues long. V dropped 5 bases and J dropped 7 bases, with 15 bases sitting between them.

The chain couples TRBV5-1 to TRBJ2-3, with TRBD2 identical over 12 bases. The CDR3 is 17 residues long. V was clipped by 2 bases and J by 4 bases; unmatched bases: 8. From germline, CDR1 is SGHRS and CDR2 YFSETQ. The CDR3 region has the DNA TGCGCCAGCAGCTTTAGATCTAGCGGGGGGGCCGCAGATACGCAGTATTTT. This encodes CASSFRSSGGAADTQYF.

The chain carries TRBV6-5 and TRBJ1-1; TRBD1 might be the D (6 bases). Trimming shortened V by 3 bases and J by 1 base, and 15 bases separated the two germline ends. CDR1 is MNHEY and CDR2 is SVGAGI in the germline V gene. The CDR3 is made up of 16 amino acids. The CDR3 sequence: CASSYLTGQTNTEAFF. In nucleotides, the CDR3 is TGTGCCAGCAGTTATCTTACAGGGCAGACGAACACTGAAGCTTTCTTT.

This CDR3 is CASSILAGVSGGEQFF. The DNA of the CDR3 is TGTGCCAGCAGTATTCTAGCGGGAGTCAGTGGAGGTGAGCAGTTCTTC. The gene calls are TRBV2 and TRBJ2-1, with 10 bases matching TRBD2. The V segment lost 5 bases and the J segment 9 bases; nucleotides outside the gene matches: 13. The CDR3 runs to 16 residues. Germline V gene data show CDR1 as SNHLY and CDR2 as FYNNEI. The whole variable domain, filled in from reference TRBV2 and TRBJ2-1, reads EPEVTQTPSHQVTQMGQEVILRCVPISNHLYFYWYRQILGQKVEFLVSFYNNEISEKSEIFDDQFSVERPDGSNFTLKIRSTKLEDSAMYFCASSILAGVSGGEQFFGPGTRLTVL.

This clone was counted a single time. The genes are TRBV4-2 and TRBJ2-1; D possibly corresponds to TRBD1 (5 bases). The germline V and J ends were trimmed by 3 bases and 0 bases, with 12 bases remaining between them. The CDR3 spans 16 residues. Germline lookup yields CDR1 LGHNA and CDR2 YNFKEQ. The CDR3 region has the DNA TGTGCCAGCAGCCAGAGTGACAGAGTCTCCTACAATGAGCAGTTCTTC. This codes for CASSQSDRVSYNEQFF.

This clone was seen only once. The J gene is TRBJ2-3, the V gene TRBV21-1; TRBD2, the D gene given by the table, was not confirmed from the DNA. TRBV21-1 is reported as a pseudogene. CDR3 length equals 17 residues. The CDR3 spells CASTKGRTPYPTDTQYF. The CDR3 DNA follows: TGTGCCAGCACCAAGGGTAGGACTCCCTACCCCACAGATACGCAGTATTTT.

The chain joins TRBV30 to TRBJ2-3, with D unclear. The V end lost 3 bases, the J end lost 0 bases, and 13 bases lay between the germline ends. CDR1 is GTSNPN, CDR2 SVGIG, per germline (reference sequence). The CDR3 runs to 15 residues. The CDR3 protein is CAWRLLKLSTDTQYF. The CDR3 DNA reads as TGTGCCTGGAGATTACTGAAACTTAGCACAGATACGCAGTATTTT.

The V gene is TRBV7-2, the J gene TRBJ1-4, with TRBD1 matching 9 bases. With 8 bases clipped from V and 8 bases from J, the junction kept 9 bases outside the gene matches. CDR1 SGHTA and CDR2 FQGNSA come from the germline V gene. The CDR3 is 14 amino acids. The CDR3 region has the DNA TGTGCCAGCTCGGCGGGGACAGGGAGAGAAAAACTGTTTTTT. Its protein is CASSAGTGREKLFF.

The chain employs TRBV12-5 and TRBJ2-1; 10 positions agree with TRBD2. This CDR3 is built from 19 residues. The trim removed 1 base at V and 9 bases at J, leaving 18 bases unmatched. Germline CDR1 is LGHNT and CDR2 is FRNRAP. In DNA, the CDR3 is TGTGCTAGTGGTTTGGCCCGGACAGGGAGAACTAGCGGGACGAGTGAGCAGTTCTTC. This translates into CASGLARTGRTSGTSEQFF.

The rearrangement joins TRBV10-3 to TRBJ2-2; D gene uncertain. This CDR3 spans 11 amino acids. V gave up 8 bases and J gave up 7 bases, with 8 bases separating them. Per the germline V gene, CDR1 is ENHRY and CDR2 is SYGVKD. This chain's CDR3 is CAIDANGELFF. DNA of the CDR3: TGTGCCATCGATGCGAACGGGGAGCTGTTTTTT.

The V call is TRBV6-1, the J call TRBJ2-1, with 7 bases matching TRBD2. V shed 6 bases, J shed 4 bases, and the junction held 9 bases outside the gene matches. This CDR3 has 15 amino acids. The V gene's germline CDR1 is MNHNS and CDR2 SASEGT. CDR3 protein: CASSKIGGIYNEQFF. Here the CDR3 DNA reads TGTGCCAGCAGCAAAATCGGGGGGATTTACAATGAGCAGTTCTTC.

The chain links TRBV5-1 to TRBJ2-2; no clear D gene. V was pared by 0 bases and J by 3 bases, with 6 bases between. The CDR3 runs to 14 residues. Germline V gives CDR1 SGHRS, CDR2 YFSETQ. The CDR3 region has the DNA TGCGCCAGCAGCTTGGGTGTCGACACCGGGGAGCTGTTTTTT. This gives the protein CASSLGVDTGELFF.

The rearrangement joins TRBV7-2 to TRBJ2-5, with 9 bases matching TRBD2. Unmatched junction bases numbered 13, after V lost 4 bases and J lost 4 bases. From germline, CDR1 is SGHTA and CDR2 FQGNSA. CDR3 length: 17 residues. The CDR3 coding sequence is TGTGCCAGCAGCTCCGGAATCGGCGGGAGGGCCTTAGAGACCCAGTACTTC. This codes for CASSSGIGGRALETQYF.

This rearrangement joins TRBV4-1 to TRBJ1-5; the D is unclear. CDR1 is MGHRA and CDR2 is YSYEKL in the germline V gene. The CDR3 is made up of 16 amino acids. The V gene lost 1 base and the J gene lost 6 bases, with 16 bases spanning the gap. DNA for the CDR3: TGCGCCAGCAGCCAAGGCCACAGTGGGTTGGGTCAGCCCCAGCATTTT. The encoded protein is CASSQGHSGLGQPQHF.

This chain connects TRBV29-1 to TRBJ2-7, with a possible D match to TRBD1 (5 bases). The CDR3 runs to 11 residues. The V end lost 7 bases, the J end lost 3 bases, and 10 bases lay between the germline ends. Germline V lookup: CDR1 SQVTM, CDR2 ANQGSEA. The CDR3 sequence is CSAEQDYEQYF. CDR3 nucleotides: TGCAGCGCCGAACAGGACTACGAGCAGTACTTC.

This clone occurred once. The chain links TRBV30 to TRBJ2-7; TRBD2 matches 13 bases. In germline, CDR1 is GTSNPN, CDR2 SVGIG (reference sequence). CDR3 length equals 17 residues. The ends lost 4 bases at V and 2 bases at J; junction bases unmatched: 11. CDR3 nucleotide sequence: TGTGCCTGGACTAGGAGAAGGGGGACTAGCGGGACCTACGAGCAGTACTTC. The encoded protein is CAWTRRRGTSGTYEQYF.

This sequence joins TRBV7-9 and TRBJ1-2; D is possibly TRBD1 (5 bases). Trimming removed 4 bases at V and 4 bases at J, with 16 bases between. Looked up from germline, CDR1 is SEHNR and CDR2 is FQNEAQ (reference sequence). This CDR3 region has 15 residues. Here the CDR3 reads CASSSATVDGYGYTF. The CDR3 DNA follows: TGTGCCAGCAGCTCAGCGACAGTCGATGGCTATGGCTACACCTTC. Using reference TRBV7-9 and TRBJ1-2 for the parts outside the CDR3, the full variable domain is DTGVSQNPRHKITKRGQNVTFRCDPISEHNRLYWYRQTLGQGPEFLTYFQNEAQLEKSRLLSDRFSAERPKGSFSTLEIQRTEQGDSAMYLCASSSATVDGYGYTFGSGTRLTVV.

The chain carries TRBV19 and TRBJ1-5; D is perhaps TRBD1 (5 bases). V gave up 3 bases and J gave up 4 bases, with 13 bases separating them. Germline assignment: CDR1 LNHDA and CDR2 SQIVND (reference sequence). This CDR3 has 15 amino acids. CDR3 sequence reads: CASSILGRDNQPQHF. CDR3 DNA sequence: TGTGCCAGTAGTATCCTTGGCAGGGATAATCAGCCCCAGCATTTT.

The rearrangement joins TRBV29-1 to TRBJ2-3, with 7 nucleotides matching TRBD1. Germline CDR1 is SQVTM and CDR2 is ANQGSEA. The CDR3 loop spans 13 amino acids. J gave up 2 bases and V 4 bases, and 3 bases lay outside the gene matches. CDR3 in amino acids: CSVGGQSTDTQYF. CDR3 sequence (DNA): TGCAGCGTTGGGGGACAGTCCACAGATACGCAGTATTTT.